The clone carrying this TCR beta chain has more than one count but fewer than ten. Its antigen is as yet unknown. 13 Jbeta primers and 60 Vbeta primers were used for the PCR. The method was immunoSEQ multiplex PCR; TCRdb's version includes in-frame clones alone and lacks a portion of them. The profile covers around 210,000 clones, with 79% appearing a single time and 0.35% to 0.5% taken by the ten largest. Germline-derived CDR1 and CDR2 are MDHEN and SYDVKM. The CDR3 loop spans 14 amino acids. The V gene lost 8 bases and the J gene lost 6 bases, with 19 bases spanning the gap. Regarding donors, all were healthy bone marrow donors. The sample comes from a study of cytomegalovirus exposure and HLA in healthy donors. Study-wide results and limits: Researchers catalogued approximately 170 TCR beta chains as cytomegalovirus-associated.

The sequence derives from a male donor in good health and CMV-seropositive. Sequenced sample: PBMCs. The chain links TRBV28 to TRBJ2-5; D possibly corresponds to TRBD1 (5 bases). CDR3 sequence reads: CASSQGQGRQTQYF. CDR3 nucleotides: TGTGCCAGCTCCCAGGGCCAGGGAAGGCAGACCCAGTACTTC.